The clone carrying this T cell receptor (beta chain) was seen repeatedly, ten times or more. Its antigen remains unidentified. The sample comes from a study of regulatory T cells in long-lasting Graves disease. iRepertoire HTBI primers and Arm-PCR of CDR3 regions built TCR beta libraries. Each CDR3 protein gets one entry after TCRdb re-called the multiplex PCR reads with MiXCR. The sample holds approximately 470,000 distinct CDR3 sequences; around 16% are singletons and the top ten take 9% to 15%. The time point here: newly diagnosed GD, antithyroid drugs for less than 3 months. RNA isolated from PBMCs was used to make the TCR library. Study-wide findings and caveats: Persistent Graves' patients showed reduced TCR diversity versus newly diagnosed patients. Patients with persistent disease showed a bias toward TRBV28, TRBJ1-2 and TRBJ2-5.

CDR3 size: 15 residues. CDR1 and CDR2 (germline): SGHRS, YFSETQ. The V end lost 0 bases, the J end lost 0 bases, and 10 bases lay between the germline ends. This same sample was also part of a study on T cells in Graves' hyperthyroidism and ophthalmopathy.

The chain joins TRBV5-1 to TRBJ2-7; D not resolved. The specimen comprised peripheral blood mononuclear cells (PBMCs), sampled at new diagnosis, from a patient treated with antithyroid drugs. This TCR derives from a man aged 35-49 years with Graves disease. In nucleotides, the CDR3 is TGCGCCAGCAGCTTGGATCGGATCTACTCCTACGAGCAGTACTTC. Translation gives CASSLDRIYSYEQYF.